One and the same sample provided the 9 T cell receptor beta chains below, sequenced in a study of OX40 agonist ivuxolimab in advanced cancers. Clones were read by immunoSEQ multiplex PCR, and TCRdb kept only the in-frame ones, dropping some. The sample comprises 100,000 or so clones, 95% to 96% of which are singletons, and about 2.1% rests with the top ten. The specimen comprised CD4+ or CD8+ T cells sorted from blood, sampled in a trial of the OX40 agonist ivuxolimab. Receptor source: an adult with an advanced solid tumor such as melanoma, head and neck, liver or kidney cancer.

The chain links TRBV21-1 to TRBJ2-1. TRBV21-1 is reported as a pseudogene. The length of the CDR3 is 16 residues. CDR3 bases: TGTGCCAGCAGCAAGGGGGCGGGATGGCCCTACAATGAGCAGTTCTTC. This gives the protein CASSKGAGWPYNEQFF.

The chain couples TRBV25-1 to TRBJ2-7, with 11 positions matching TRBD1. This CDR3 region has 16 residues. Germline V lookup: CDR1 MGHDK, CDR2 SYGVNS. J gave up 0 bases and V 4 bases, and 5 bases lay outside the gene matches. This CDR3 reads CASSALGTGGSYEQYF. The CDR3 DNA follows: TGTGCCAGCAGTGCCCTCGGGACAGGGGGCTCCTACGAGCAGTACTTC.

This clone appeared once. The chain employs TRBV4-2 and TRBJ2-3; D might be TRBD1 (5 bases). The ends were cut back, 0 bases at V and 5 bases at J, with 18 bases in the middle. The germline V gene has CDR1 LGHNA and CDR2 YNFKEQ. The CDR3 runs 17 residues. The CDR3 DNA reads TGTGCCAGCAGCCAAGAGTCCGATGGGGCCCGAGGAGATACGCAGTATTTT. Translating gives CASSQESDGARGDTQYF.

Worth noting for this clone: The sample contains more than one DNA sequence encoding this CDR3. The chain combines TRBV6-5 with TRBJ2-1; no clear D. This CDR3 contains 12 residues. Germline CDR1 is MNHEY and CDR2 is SVGAGI. The germline V and J ends were trimmed by 2 bases and 7 bases, with 6 bases remaining between them. The CDR3 sequence: CASSYSGNEQFF. As DNA, the CDR3 is TGTGCCAGCAGTTACAGTGGTAATGAGCAGTTCTTC.

The chain joins TRBV6-5 to TRBJ1-2; D is unresolved. Germline V gene lookup returns CDR1 MNHEY and CDR2 SVGAGI. The V end lost 0 bases, the J end lost 4 bases, and 15 bases lay between the germline ends. This CDR3 has 16 amino acids. In DNA, the CDR3 is TGTGCCAGCAGTTACTCGGGTCAGGCCAAGGGCTATGGCTACACCTTC. Amino acid sequence: CASSYSGQAKGYGYTF.

This clone was found once. The rearrangement joins TRBV7-9 to TRBJ2-1; no clear D. V shed 1 base and J shed 9 bases, with 16 bases lying between them. The CDR3 is 15 residues long. Germline V lookup: CDR1 SEHNR, CDR2 FQNEAQ (reference sequence). The CDR3 region is CASSLGNEAVGEQFF. The DNA for the CDR3 is TGTGCCAGCAGCTTAGGAAACGAAGCAGTGGGTGAGCAGTTCTTC.

The J gene is TRBJ1-2, the V gene TRBV9; 8 nucleotides agree with TRBD1. Germline CDR1 SGDLS, CDR2 YYNGEE. After removal of 0 bases from V and 1 base from J, the junction contained 5 bases not matched to a gene. The CDR3 is 16 amino acids. The CDR3 loop is CASSVDGTGLNYGYTF. CDR3 bases: TGTGCCAGCAGCGTAGATGGGACAGGACTTAACTATGGCTACACCTTC.

V is TRBV5-6 and J is TRBJ2-7; TRBD1 might be the D (7 bases). V was pared by 4 bases and J by 0 bases, with 14 bases between. The CDR3 spans 15 residues. Per germline, CDR1 SGHDT and CDR2 YYEEEE. DNA for the CDR3: TGTGCCAGCAGCCCCGGCGGGGACAGCTCCTACGAGCAGTACTTC. It encodes CASSPGGDSSYEQYF. Drawing the rest from reference TRBV5-6 and TRBJ2-7, the complete variable domain is DAGVTQSPTHLIKTRGQQVTLRCSPKSGHDTVSWYQQALGQGPQFIFQYYEEEERQRGNFPDRFSGHQFPNYSSELNVNALLLGDSALYLCASSPGGDSSYEQYFGPGTRLTVT.

The chain links TRBV7-6 to TRBJ2-1; 11 bases line up with TRBD2. Germline V gives CDR1 SGHVS, CDR2 FNYEAQ. The CDR3 is 15 amino acids. V trimming: 3 bases; J trimming: 8 bases; junction bases outside the gene matches: 6. Here the CDR3 reads CASSFLAGGNDEQFF. The CDR3 nucleotides read TGTGCCAGCAGCTTTCTAGCGGGAGGCAACGATGAGCAGTTCTTC.